This T cell receptor beta chain was retrieved from a study of T cells expressing NK-cell markers. TCRdb reanalyzed the 5' RACE reads, giving one entry per CDR3 protein sequence and no DNA. This specimen shows 350,000 to 400,000 distinct CDR3 sequences; the ten leading clones hold about 11%. Study-wide points: One observes that, in a handful of donors, these clonotypes were also the leading ones within the CD3+CD56-NKG2C+ fraction. Dominant NKG2C+ clonotypes accounted for about 1.0-7.0% of CD8+ T cells in about six donors.

Regarding this clonotype: What it binds is unknown.

Source material: blood T cells: a sorted CD56 or NKG2C T cell subset, CD4+ or CD8+ T cells, or bulk PBMC T cells (not recorded which). The sequence was collected from a woman in her forties or fifties in good health.

The chain's CDR3 is CSVEVIKGTLSLLSYNEQFF. The V call is TRBV29-1, the J call TRBJ2-1; TCRdb gives TRBD2 as the D gene, but with no DNA this cannot be confirmed. The CDR3 consists of 20 residues. Germline CDR1 reads SQVTM; CDR2 reads ANQGSEA.